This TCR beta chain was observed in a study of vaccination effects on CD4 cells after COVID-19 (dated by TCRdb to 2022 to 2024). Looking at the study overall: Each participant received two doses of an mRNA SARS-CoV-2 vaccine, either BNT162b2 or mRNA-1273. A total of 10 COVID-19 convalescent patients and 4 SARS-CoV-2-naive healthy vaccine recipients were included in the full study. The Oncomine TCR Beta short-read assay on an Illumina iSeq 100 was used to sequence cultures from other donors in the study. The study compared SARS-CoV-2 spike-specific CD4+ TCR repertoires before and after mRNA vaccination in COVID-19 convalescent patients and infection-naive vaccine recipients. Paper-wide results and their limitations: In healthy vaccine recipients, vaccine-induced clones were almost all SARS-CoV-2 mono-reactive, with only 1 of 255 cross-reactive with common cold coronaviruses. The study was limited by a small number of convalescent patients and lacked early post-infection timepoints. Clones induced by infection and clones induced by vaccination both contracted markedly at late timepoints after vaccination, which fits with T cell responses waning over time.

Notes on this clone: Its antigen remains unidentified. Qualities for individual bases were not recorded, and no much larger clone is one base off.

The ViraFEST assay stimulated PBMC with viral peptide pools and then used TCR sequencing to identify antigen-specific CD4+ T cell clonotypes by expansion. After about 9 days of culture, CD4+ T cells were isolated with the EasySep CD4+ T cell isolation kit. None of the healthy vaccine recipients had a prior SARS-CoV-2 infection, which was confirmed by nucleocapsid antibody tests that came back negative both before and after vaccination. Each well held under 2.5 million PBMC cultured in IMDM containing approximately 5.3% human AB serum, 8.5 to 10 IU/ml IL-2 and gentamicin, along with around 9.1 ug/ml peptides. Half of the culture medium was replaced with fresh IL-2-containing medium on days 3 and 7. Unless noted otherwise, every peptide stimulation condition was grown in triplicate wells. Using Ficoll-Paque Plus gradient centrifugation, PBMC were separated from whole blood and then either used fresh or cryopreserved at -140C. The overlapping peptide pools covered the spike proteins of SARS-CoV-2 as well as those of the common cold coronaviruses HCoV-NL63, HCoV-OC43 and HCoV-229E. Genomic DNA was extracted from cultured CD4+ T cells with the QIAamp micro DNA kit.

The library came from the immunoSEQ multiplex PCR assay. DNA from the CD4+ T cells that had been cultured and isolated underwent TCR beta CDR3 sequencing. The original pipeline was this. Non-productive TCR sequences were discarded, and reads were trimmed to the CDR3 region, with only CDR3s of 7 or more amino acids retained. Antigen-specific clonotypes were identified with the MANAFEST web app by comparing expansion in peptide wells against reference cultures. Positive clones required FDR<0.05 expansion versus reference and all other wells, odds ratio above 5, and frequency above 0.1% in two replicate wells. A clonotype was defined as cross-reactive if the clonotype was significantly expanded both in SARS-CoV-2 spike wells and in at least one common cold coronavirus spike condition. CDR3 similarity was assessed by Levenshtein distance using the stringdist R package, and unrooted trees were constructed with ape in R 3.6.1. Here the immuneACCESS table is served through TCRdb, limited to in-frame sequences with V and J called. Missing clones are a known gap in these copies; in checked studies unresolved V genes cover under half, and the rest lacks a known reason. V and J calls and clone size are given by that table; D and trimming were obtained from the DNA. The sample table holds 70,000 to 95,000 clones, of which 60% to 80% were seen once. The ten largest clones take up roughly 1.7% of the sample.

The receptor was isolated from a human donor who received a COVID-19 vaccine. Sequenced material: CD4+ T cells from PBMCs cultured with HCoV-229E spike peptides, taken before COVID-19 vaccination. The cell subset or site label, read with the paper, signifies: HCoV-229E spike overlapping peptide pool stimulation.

The sequence in DNA is TGTGCCAGCAGCTCGACCTTGGGCGCGAGCACAGATACGCAGTATTTT. Protein translation: CASSSTLGASTDTQYF. In this chain, TRBV7-2 is recombined with TRBJ2-3; no D gene call is confident. The CDR1 and CDR2 encoded by the germline V gene are SGHTA and FQGNSA. The CDR3 covers 16 residues, taking in both the cysteine and the phenylalanine. Just CDR3 DNA is preserved here, 48 bases in frame from base 1. V is reduced by 4 bases and J by 0 bases, leaving a spacing of 14 bases between them. When the CDR3 is completed using the reference TRBV7-2 and TRBJ2-3 genes on either side, the full variable domain is GAGVSQSPSNKVTEKGKDVELRCDPISGHTALYWYRQSLGQGLEFLIYFQGNSAPDKSGLPSDRFSAERTGGSVSTLTIQRTQQEDSAVYLCASSSTLGASTDTQYFGPGTRLTVL.